This T cell receptor (beta chain) was sequenced in a study of tumor-infiltrating lymphocytes in oesophageal squamous cell carcinoma. TCRdb re-called the PCR reads through MiXCR, storing one row per CDR3 protein. The profile covers 9,000 to 13,000 distinct CDR3 sequences, with over 50% appearing a single time and 35% taken by the ten largest. The CDR3 loop spans 14 amino acids. The germline CDR1 and CDR2 sequences are SEHNR and FQNEAQ (reference sequence). A few counts support this clonotype. This clonotype originated in a male donor with esophageal squamous cell carcinoma. The chain employs TRBV7-9 and TRBJ2-6; 9 bases align to TRBD1. The J call is uncertain, as TRBJ2-5 better fits the DNA end. Sample: esophageal tumor tissue. The CDR3 bases are TGTGCCAGCAGCTCGGGACAGGGTTACGAGACCCAGTACTTC. It specifies CASSSGQGYETQYF.